This T cell receptor (beta chain) appears in the sequencing data of a study of shared clonotypes between healthy human individuals. The table came from immunoSEQ multiplex PCR; TCRdb's copy has only in-frame clones and leaves some out. The table records approximately 980,000 clones, approximately 80% of them present only once. Trimming left V 1 base short and J 4 bases short, with 10 bases between. The CDR3 loop spans 15 amino acids. The germline gives CDR1 SGHTA, CDR2 FQGNSA. The TCR comes from a man in his late teens or twenties in good health. Sequenced sample: memory CD4+ T cells sorted from blood. The subset here: CD45RA-negative fraction. V and J are TRBV7-2 and TRBJ2-2, with D uncertain. In nucleotides, the CDR3 is TGTGCCAGCAGCTTAGTTACAGCAGTCACCGGGGAGCTGTTTTTT. Translating gives CASSLVTAVTGELFF.